This passage covers 24 T cell receptor beta chains from one sample sequenced in a study of T-cell reconstitution after alpha-beta-depleted transplantation in children. Study-wide points: At one year after transplant, newly produced T cells mostly accounted for T-cell counts and diversity.

The antigens these receptors bind are not known. The library targeted TCRbeta and was prepared with unique molecular identifiers. TCRdb re-called the PCR reads with MiXCR, one entry per CDR3 protein. The sample records about 300,000 distinct CDR3 sequences, less than 9.5% being singletons. Sequences were derived from peripheral blood, sampled 360 days after TCRalphabeta/CD19-depleted stem cell transplant. These receptors all stem from a female patient aged 2 to 10 who had a stem cell transplant for Fanconi anemia, so the T cells may come from the graft donor.

This clonotype was recorded many times. This rearrangement joins TRBV5-1 to TRBJ2-2; 11 bases agree with TRBD2. The CDR3 extends over 16 amino acids. V lost 4 bases, J lost 1 base, and 3 bases stayed unmatched. CDR1 SGHRS and CDR2 YFSETQ come from the germline V gene. As DNA, the CDR3 is TGCGCCAGCAGCAGCGGACTAGCGGGGAACACCGGGGAGCTGTTTTTT. It encodes CASSSGLAGNTGELFF.

This sequence joins TRBV6-4 and TRBJ2-2, with D tentatively TRBD1 (6 bases). The CDR3 has 17 residues. Trimming left V 2 bases short and J 2 bases short, with 15 bases between. The germline CDR1 and CDR2 sequences are MRHNA and SNTAGT. The DNA for the CDR3 is TGTGCCAGCAGTGACGATTTACGGACAGATAACACCGGGGAGCTGTTTTTT. Translating it yields CASSDDLRTDNTGELFF.

This clonotype has just a few counts. CDR3 sequence: CASTTQGSREQYV. The CDR3 DNA follows: TGTGCCAGCACTACCCAGGGGAGTCGCGAGCAGTACGTC. The genes are TRBV28 and TRBJ2-7; weak D call: TRBD1 (6 bases). The CDR3 contains 13 residues. V lost 7 bases, J lost 6 bases, and 16 bases lay in between. From germline, CDR1 is MDHEN and CDR2 SYDVKM.

In its sample, this clonotype was seen many times. V and J are TRBV9 and TRBJ2-7, with unresolved D. CDR3 length: 13 amino acids. The germline V gene encodes CDR1 SGDLS and CDR2 YYNGEE. V was cut by 0 bases and J by 3 bases, with 7 bases left in between. The CDR3 DNA sequence: TGTGCCAGCAGCGTAGGAGTGGGCTACGAGCAGTACTTC. Amino acid sequence: CASSVGVGYEQYF.

This clonotype was observed at least ten times. One junction end disagrees with the germline gene, perhaps due to a read error. In nucleotides, the CDR3 is TGCGCCAGCAGCCCGGGACAGGGATTGAACTTC. It codes for CASSPGQGLNF. The chain uses TRBV5-1 and TRBJ2-7; TRBD1 matches at 9 bases. From germline, CDR1 is SGHRS and CDR2 YFSETQ. The CDR3 has 11 residues.

This clonotype was recorded at least ten times. The chain couples TRBV6-1 to TRBJ1-1; D gene ambiguous. Germline V gene sequence: CDR1 MNHNS, CDR2 SASEGT. With 2 bases removed from V and 2 bases from J, the gap between germline ends came to 12 bases. The CDR3 is 15 residues long. This chain's CDR3 is CASSELRAHNTEAFF. Here the CDR3 DNA reads TGTGCCAGCAGTGAACTCAGAGCCCATAACACTGAAGCTTTCTTT.

The chain links TRBV11-1 to TRBJ2-6; a weak D match, TRBD2 (5 bases). The CDR3 is 14 residues long. Deletions cut 7 bases from V and 0 bases from J, with 7 bases between. Per the germline V gene, CDR1 is SGHAT and CDR2 is FQDESV (reference sequence). In nucleotides, the CDR3 is TGTGCCAGCAAGGAGGCCTCTGGGGCCAACGTCCTGACTTTC. Residues: CASKEASGANVLTF.

This clonotype has more than one count but fewer than ten. This rearrangement joins TRBV18 to TRBJ2-1; the match to TRBD2 covers 13 bases. The CDR3 sequence is 15 residues long. Germline loops: CDR1 KGHSH, CDR2 LQKENI. V lost 5 bases, J lost 6 bases, and 4 bases stayed unmatched. CDR3 protein: CASSIGLAGVNEQFF. CDR3 in DNA: TGTGCCAGCTCAATTGGACTAGCGGGGGTCAATGAGCAGTTCTTC.

For this clonotype: This may stem from a read error, because a much larger clone lies one nucleotide away. The V and J genes are TRBV9 and TRBJ2-7; 9 nucleotides align to TRBD2. The V gene's germline CDR1 is SGDLS and CDR2 YYNGEE. The CDR3 runs 15 residues. The CDR3 protein is CVSSVGGAGGAEQYF. The CDR3 coding sequence is TGTGTCAGCAGCGTAGGAGGAGCGGGAGGAGCCGAGCAGTACTTC.

The V gene is TRBV9, the J gene TRBJ2-2; 8 bases line up with TRBD1. The CDR3 has 15 amino acids. J gave up 7 bases and V 2 bases, and 7 bases lay outside the gene matches. Germline assignment: CDR1 SGDLS and CDR2 YYNGEE. CDR3 nucleotide sequence: TGTGCCAGCAGCGTTGACAGGGGAACGGTCGGGGAGCTGTTTTTT. Translating gives CASSVDRGTVGELFF.

V usage is TRBV28 and J usage is TRBJ1-1; 7 bases are a match to TRBD1. CDR1 is MDHEN, CDR2 SYDVKM, per germline. This CDR3 spans 14 amino acids. V shed 6 bases and J 5 bases; nucleotides not matched to a gene: 9. CDR3 sequence: CASRVDRVGTEAFF. As DNA, the CDR3 is TGTGCCAGCAGGGTCGACAGGGTGGGTACTGAAGCTTTCTTT.

The table lists this clonotype with many counts. This rearrangement joins TRBV20-1 to TRBJ1-6; D unresolved. The CDR3 is 13 amino acids. Trimming took off 5 bases at V and 8 bases at J, with 13 bases between the two ends. Germline CDR1 and CDR2: DFQATT and SNEGSKA (reference sequence). CDR3 sequence reads: CSAPPGLDSPLHF. The CDR3 nucleotides read TGCAGTGCTCCCCCAGGCTTGGATTCACCCCTCCACTTT.

A note on this clonotype: A read error may be the cause here, since a much bigger clone is one base away. The gene calls are TRBV5-6 and TRBJ2-1; D ambiguous. This CDR3 comprises 13 residues. Germline lookup yields CDR1 SGHDT and CDR2 YYEEEE. The CDR3 spells CASSLAGFTEQLF. CDR3 coding DNA: TGTGCCAGCAGCTTGGCCGGGTTTACTGAGCAGCTCTTC.

About this clonotype itself: This may arise from a read error, as a much more abundant clone is one base away. The chain recombines TRBV5-1 with TRBJ2-3; TRBD2 is a possible D gene (5 bases). From germline, CDR1 is SGHRS and CDR2 YFSETQ. This CDR3 is built from 16 residues. Trimming stripped 0 bases from V and 10 bases from J, with 21 bases between. The CDR3 region has the DNA TGCGCCAGCAGCTTGGCCTCCACTAGTACGAGAGACGCGCAGTATTTT. Translating it yields CASSLASTSTRDAQYF.

This clonotype was detected a few times. The V and J genes are TRBV4-3 and TRBJ1-2; TRBD1 is a possible D gene (6 bases). The CDR3 runs 15 residues. V lost 0 bases and J 7 bases, leaving 15 bases between the germline ends. The germline CDR1 and CDR2 sequences are LGHNA and YSLEER. CDR3 amino acids: CASSQESGAGSGYTF. CDR3 coding DNA: TGCGCCAGCAGCCAAGAGTCAGGGGCAGGGAGTGGCTACACCTTC.

The V call is TRBV7-3, the J call TRBJ2-7; 9 bases agree with TRBD1. V lost 2 bases and J lost 6; bases outside the gene matches: 11. CDR1 is SGHTA and CDR2 is FQGTGA in the germline V gene. This CDR3 contains 16 residues. The DNA of the CDR3 is TGTGCCAGCAGCTTACCGCTACAGGGGGCCGGTTGCGAGCAGTACTTC. Its protein product is CASSLPLQGAGCEQYF.

This clonotype was counted at least ten times. V gene TRBV7-2 combines with J gene TRBJ1-1; tentative D call: TRBD1 (6 bases). This CDR3 is built from 14 residues. Germline V gives CDR1 SGHTA, CDR2 FQGNSA. Trimming took off 5 bases at V and 8 bases at J, with 18 bases between the two ends. CDR3 sequence (DNA): TGTGCCAGCAGCAGATATAGACAGGAGGCAGAAGCTTTCTTT. This encodes CASSRYRQEAEAFF.

This chain uses TRBV5-1 with TRBJ1-2; the D gene is possibly TRBD1 (5 bases). V was clipped by 8 bases and J by 0 bases, with 17 bases between them. The CDR3 is made up of 15 amino acids. Germline assignment: CDR1 SGHRS and CDR2 YFSETQ. CDR3: CASRQRGGPNYGYTF. In DNA, the CDR3 is TGCGCCAGTCGACAGCGCGGGGGTCCTAACTATGGCTACACCTTC.

This clonotype has a count of ten or more. CDR3 residues: CASNNRGPGEKLFF. In nucleotides, the CDR3 is TGTGCCAGCAACAACAGGGGGCCGGGAGAAAAACTGTTTTTT. V gene TRBV27 combines with J gene TRBJ1-4; the match to TRBD1 covers 9 bases. The V and J ends lost 7 bases and 8 bases, in that order; junction bases with no gene match: 8. Germline V CDR1 and CDR2: MNHEY, SMNVEV (reference sequence). This CDR3 has 14 residues.

This clonotype showed up many times. This chain joins TRBV5-1 and TRBJ2-2; TRBD1 or TRBD2 may be the D gene (5 bases each). There are 14 residues in the CDR3. The germline CDR1 and CDR2 sequences are SGHRS and YFSETQ. V shed 6 bases and J shed 5 bases, with 14 bases lying between them. The CDR3 spells CASNPTWGTGELFF. The CDR3 region has the DNA TGCGCCAGCAACCCAACCTGGGGGACCGGGGAGCTGTTTTTT.

With respect to this clonotype: The junction does not match germline at one end; this may be a read error. The V gene is TRBV5-6, the J gene TRBJ1-2, with a tentative D call TRBD1 (6 bases). This CDR3 spans 14 amino acids. The germline gives CDR1 SGHDT, CDR2 YYEEEE. The CDR3 DNA is TGTGCCAGCAGCTTGAGGACAGTTCTCTATGGGTACACCTTC. This encodes CASSLRTVLYGYTF.

This clonotype was seen at least ten times. The chain carries TRBV12-3 or TRBV12-4 and TRBJ1-5; D is uncertain. The V and J ends lost 7 bases and 6 bases respectively, with 10 bases between them. The CDR3 length is 12 residues. The chain's CDR3 is CASTSRGQPQHF. CDR3 bases: TGTGCCAGCACCTCCCGGGGTCAGCCCCAGCATTTT.

This clonotype showed up many times. The CDR3 coding sequence is TGTGCCAGCAGTTCGGGGCAGGGGGACGCCTATGGCTACACCTTC. Protein product: CASSSGQGDAYGYTF. V is TRBV27 and J is TRBJ1-2; 7 bases map to TRBD1. Germline CDR1 MNHEY, CDR2 SMNVEV (reference sequence). CDR3 length equals 15 residues. The V gene end was trimmed by 4 bases and the J gene end by 4 bases; junction bases not matched to a gene: 9.

This clonotype was seen many times. This rearrangement joins TRBV15 to TRBJ1-1, with D unclear. Germline-derived CDR1 and CDR2 are LNHNV and YYDKDF (reference sequence). V lost 3 bases, J lost 2 bases, and 4 bases lay in between. The CDR3 has 12 residues. Here the CDR3 reads CATSSLNTEAFF. The CDR3 region has the DNA TGTGCCACCAGCAGCCTTAACACTGAAGCTTTCTTT.